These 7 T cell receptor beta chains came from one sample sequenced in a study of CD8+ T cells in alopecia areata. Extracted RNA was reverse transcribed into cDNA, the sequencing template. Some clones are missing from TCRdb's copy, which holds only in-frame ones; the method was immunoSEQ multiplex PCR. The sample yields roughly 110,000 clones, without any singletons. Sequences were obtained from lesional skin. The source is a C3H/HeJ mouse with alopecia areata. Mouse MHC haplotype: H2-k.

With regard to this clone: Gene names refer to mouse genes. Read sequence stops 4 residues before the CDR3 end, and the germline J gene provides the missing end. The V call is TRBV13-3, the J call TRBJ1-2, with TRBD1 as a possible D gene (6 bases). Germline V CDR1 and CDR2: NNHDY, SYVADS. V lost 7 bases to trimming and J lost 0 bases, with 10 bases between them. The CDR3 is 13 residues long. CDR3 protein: CASQGHPNSDYTF. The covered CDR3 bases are TGTGCCAGCCAGGGACATCCAAACTCC.

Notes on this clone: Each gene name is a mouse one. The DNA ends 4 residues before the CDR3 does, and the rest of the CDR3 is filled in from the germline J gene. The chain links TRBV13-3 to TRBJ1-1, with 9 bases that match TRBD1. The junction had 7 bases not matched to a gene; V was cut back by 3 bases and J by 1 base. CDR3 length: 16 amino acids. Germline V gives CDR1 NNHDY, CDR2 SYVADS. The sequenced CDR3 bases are TGTGCCAGCAGTGTCGGGACAGGGAAGGGGAACACA. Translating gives CASSVGTGKGNT. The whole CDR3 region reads CASSVGTGKGNTEVFF.

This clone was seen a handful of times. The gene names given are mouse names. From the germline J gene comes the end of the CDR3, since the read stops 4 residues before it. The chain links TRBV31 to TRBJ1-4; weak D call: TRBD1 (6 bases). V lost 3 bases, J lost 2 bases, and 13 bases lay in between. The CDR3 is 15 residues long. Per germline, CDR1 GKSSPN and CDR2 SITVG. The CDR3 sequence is CAWSLRDKSNERLFF. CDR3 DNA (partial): TGTGCCTGGAGCCTCCGGGACAAATCCAACGAA.

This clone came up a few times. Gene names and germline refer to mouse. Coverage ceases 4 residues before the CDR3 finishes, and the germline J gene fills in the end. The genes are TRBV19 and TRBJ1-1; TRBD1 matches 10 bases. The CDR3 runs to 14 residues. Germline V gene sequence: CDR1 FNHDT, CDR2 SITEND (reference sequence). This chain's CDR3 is CASSITDRGGEVFF. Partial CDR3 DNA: TGTGCCAGCAGTATAACGGACAGGGGGGGA.

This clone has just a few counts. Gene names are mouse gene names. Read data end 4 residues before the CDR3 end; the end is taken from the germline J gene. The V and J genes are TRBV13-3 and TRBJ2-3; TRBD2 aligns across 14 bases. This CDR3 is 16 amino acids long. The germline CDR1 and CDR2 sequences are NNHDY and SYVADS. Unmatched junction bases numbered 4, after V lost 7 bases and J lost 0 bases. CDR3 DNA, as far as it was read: TGTGCCAGCGGGGACTGGGGGGGCGCAAGTGCAGAA. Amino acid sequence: CASGDWGGASAE. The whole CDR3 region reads CASGDWGGASAETLYF.

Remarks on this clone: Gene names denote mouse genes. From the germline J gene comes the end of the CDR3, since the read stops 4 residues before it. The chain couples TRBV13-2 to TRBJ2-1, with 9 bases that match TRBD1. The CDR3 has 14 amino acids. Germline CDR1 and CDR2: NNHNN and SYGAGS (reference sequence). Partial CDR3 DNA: TGTGCCAGCGGTGAACAGGGGGCTGGAGCT. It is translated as CASGEQGAGA. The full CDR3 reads CASGEQGAGAEQFF.

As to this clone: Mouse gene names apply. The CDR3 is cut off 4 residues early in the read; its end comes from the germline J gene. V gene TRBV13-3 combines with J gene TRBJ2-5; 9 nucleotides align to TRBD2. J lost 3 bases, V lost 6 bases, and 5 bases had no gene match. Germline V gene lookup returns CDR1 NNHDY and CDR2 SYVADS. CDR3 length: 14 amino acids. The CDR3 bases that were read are TGTGCCAGCACTCCGGGACTGGGACAAGAC. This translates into CASTPGLGQD. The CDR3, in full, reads CASTPGLGQDTQYF. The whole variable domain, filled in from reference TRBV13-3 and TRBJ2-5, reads EAAVTQSPRSKVAVTGGKVTLSCHQTNNHDYMYWYRQDTGHGLRLIHYSYVADSTEKGDIPDGYKASRPSQENFSLILELASLSQTAVYFCASTPGLGQDTQYFGPGTRLLVL.